Each of the 13 T cell receptor beta chains below was sequenced from the same sample in a study of T-cell reconstitution after alpha-beta-depleted transplantation in children. The TCRbeta library incorporated unique molecular identifiers. Each CDR3 protein is one row after TCRdb ran MiXCR on the PCR reads. The sample holds 540,000 or so distinct CDR3 sequences, 23% seen once. This specimen consisted of PBMCs, mostly from graft donor cells, obtained 360 days after TCRalphabeta/CD19-depleted stem cell transplant. The receptors were gathered from a boy in the first two years of life who had a stem cell transplant for acute myeloid leukemia, so the T cells may come from the graft donor.

This chain uses TRBV20-1 with TRBJ1-1; D is undetermined. V lost 1 base and J lost 3, with 9 bases in between. The CDR3 has 13 amino acids. The germline V gene encodes CDR1 DFQATT and CDR2 SNEGSKA (reference sequence). The CDR3: CSARGRADTEAFF. In nucleotides, the CDR3 is TGCAGTGCTAGAGGTAGGGCGGACACTGAAGCTTTCTTT.

This clonotype has a count of ten or more. The chain combines TRBV12-3 or TRBV12-4 with TRBJ1-3, with 8 bases fitting TRBD1. The CDR3 has 17 residues. Unmatched junction bases numbered 9, after V lost 3 bases and J lost 2 bases. CDR3 loop: CASSFAPDRVAGNTIYF. CDR3 sequence (DNA): TGTGCCAGCAGTTTCGCCCCGGACAGGGTCGCTGGAAACACCATATATTTT.

The V gene is TRBV4-3, the J gene TRBJ1-1; D is possibly TRBD1 (5 bases). V shed 0 bases and J shed 8 bases, with 16 bases lying between them. CDR1 is LGHNA, CDR2 YSLEER, per germline. CDR3 length equals 15 residues. Here the CDR3 reads CASSQDQGRSTEAFF. In DNA, the CDR3 is TGCGCCAGCAGCCAAGATCAGGGTCGGAGCACCGAAGCTTTCTTT.

In this sample, this clonotype turned up a few times. The chain uses TRBV28 and TRBJ1-1; possibly TRBD1 for D (6 bases). V shed 8 bases and J shed 2 bases, with 15 bases lying between them. The length of the CDR3 is 14 residues. Germline V gives CDR1 MDHEN, CDR2 SYDVKM. The CDR3 DNA follows: TGTGCCAGCCGATGGGGGGGGCAAAACACTGAAGCTTTCTTT. Its protein is CASRWGGQNTEAFF.

This clonotype was counted at least ten times. The gene calls are TRBV20-1 and TRBJ2-5; a weak D match, TRBD2 (6 bases). The ends were cut back, 3 bases at V and 1 base at J, with 12 bases in the middle. The CDR3 has 14 residues. The V gene's germline CDR1 is DFQATT and CDR2 SNEGSKA (reference sequence). The chain's CDR3 is CSASLGTFQETQYF. In DNA, the CDR3 is TGCAGTGCTAGCCTTGGGACTTTCCAAGAGACCCAGTACTTC.

The chain links TRBV7-9 to TRBJ2-7, with D tentatively TRBD2 (5 bases). Germline V gives CDR1 SEHNR, CDR2 FQNEAQ (reference sequence). This CDR3 is built from 16 residues. The V gene lost 5 bases and the J gene lost 7 bases, with 24 bases spanning the gap. The CDR3 coding sequence is TGTGCCAGCAGCGGACTGAGTGGGGTCACCGGAGGAGAGCAGTACTTC. Protein sequence: CASSGLSGVTGGEQYF.

V is TRBV19 and J is TRBJ2-7, with 8 positions matching TRBD1. Losses at the gene ends were 1 base for V and 1 base for J; bases not matched to a gene: 9. Germline CDR1 reads LNHDA; CDR2 reads SQIVND (reference sequence). The CDR3 sequence is 17 residues long. DNA for the CDR3: TGTGCCAGTAGTATAGTCGGACAGGGCGGTTTTTCCTACGAGCAGTACTTC. This translates into CASSIVGQGGFSYEQYF.

In its sample, this clonotype was seen many times. The genes are TRBV20-1 and TRBJ1-1; maybe TRBD1 (5 bases). The germline gives CDR1 DFQATT, CDR2 SNEGSKA (reference sequence). Trimming stripped 3 bases from V and 5 bases from J, with 16 bases between. The CDR3 loop spans 14 amino acids. CDR3 DNA: TGCAGTGCTAGGGACCCGGGGGTTTTAACTGAAGCTTTCTTT. This gives the protein CSARDPGVLTEAFF.

At least ten counts were recorded for this clonotype. This chain joins TRBV4-1 and TRBJ2-1, with 13 bases fitting TRBD2. V gave up 4 bases and J gave up 7 bases; unmatched junction bases: 13. This CDR3 is 18 amino acids long. Germline V gives CDR1 MGHRA, CDR2 YSYEKL. The CDR3 protein is CASSPFKKTSGGMNEQFF. CDR3 DNA sequence: TGCGCCAGCAGCCCATTTAAGAAGACTAGCGGGGGGATGAATGAGCAGTTCTTC.

There are a few counts of this clonotype. CDR3 nucleotide sequence: TGTGCCAGCAGCTTAGGCGGGGGGGGCAATCCCACAGATACGCAGTATTTT. Its protein is CASSLGGGGNPTDTQYF. The chain combines TRBV7-2 with TRBJ2-3; TRBD2 agrees at 9 bases. Germline assignment: CDR1 SGHTA and CDR2 FQGNSA. This CDR3 is 17 amino acids long. V shed 1 base and J 2 bases; nucleotides not matched to a gene: 7.

This chain joins TRBV18 and TRBJ1-1, with D hard to call. Trimming cost V 3 bases and J 5 bases, with 16 bases left between them. This CDR3 contains 15 residues. Germline V CDR1 and CDR2: KGHSH, LQKENI. The CDR3 spells CASSPYSGDGTEAFF. The CDR3 DNA reads TGTGCCAGCTCACCTTACTCTGGAGATGGAACTGAAGCTTTCTTT.

The V gene is TRBV4-2, the J gene TRBJ1-1; 8 positions agree with TRBD1. V shed 4 bases, J shed 0 bases, and the junction held 4 bases outside the gene matches. The CDR3 loop spans 15 amino acids. Germline lookup yields CDR1 LGHNA and CDR2 YNFKEQ. The CDR3 region has the DNA TGTGCCAGCAGCCCCGACAGGGGAGTGAACACTGAAGCTTTCTTT. It codes for CASSPDRGVNTEAFF.

This clonotype came up many times. V is TRBV28 and J is TRBJ1-1; D call uncertain. The CDR3 length is 19 residues. Trimming shortened V by 5 bases and J by 0 bases, and 25 bases separated the two germline ends. Germline CDR1 reads MDHEN; CDR2 reads SYDVKM. The CDR3: CASSPFSDDRQAMNTEAFF. CDR3 nucleotides: TGTGCCAGCAGTCCATTTTCCGACGACCGCCAGGCCATGAACACTGAAGCTTTCTTT.